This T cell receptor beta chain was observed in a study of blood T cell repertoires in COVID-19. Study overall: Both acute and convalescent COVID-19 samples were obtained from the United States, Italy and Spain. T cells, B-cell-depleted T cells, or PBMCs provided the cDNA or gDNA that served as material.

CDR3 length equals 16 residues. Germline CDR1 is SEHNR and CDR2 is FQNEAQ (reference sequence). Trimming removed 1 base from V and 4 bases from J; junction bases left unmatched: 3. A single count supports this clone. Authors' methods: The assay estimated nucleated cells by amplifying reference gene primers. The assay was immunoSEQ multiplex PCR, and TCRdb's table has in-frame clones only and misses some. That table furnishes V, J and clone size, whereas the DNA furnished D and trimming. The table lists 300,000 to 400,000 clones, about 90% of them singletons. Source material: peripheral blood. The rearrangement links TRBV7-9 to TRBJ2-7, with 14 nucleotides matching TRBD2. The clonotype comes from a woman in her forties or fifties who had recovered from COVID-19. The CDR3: CASSLEGLAGVYEQYF. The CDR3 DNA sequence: TGTGCCAGCAGCTTAGAGGGACTAGCGGGAGTTTACGAGCAGTACTTC.